This T cell receptor (beta chain) is from a study of radiotherapy plus CTLA-4 blockade in lung cancer. About the study: In roughly 19% of patients, objective responses were seen; roughly 28% had disease control.

V lost 4 bases to trimming and J lost 5 bases, with 8 bases between them. Germline CDR1 SQVTM, CDR2 ANQGSEA. There are 11 residues in the CDR3. Worth noting for this clone: Its antigen is undetermined.

Measured with immunoSEQ multiplex PCR; TCRdb has only the in-frame clones, and not every one. This sample has 65,000 to 100,000 clones, with around 86% found just once. Findings and limits, study-wide: Radiotherapy was combined with ipilimumab, and tumor-derived TCR clones then expanded in blood.

This TCR came from a human donor with non-small cell lung cancer who had stable disease on radiotherapy plus ipilimumab. The sequencing here drew on peripheral blood, taken from a patient treated with radiotherapy plus ipilimumab. V is TRBV29-1 and J is TRBJ1-2; D unclear. The CDR3 reads CSVGGGYGYTF. The CDR3 nucleotides are TGCAGCGTTGGGGGAGGTTATGGCTACACCTTC.